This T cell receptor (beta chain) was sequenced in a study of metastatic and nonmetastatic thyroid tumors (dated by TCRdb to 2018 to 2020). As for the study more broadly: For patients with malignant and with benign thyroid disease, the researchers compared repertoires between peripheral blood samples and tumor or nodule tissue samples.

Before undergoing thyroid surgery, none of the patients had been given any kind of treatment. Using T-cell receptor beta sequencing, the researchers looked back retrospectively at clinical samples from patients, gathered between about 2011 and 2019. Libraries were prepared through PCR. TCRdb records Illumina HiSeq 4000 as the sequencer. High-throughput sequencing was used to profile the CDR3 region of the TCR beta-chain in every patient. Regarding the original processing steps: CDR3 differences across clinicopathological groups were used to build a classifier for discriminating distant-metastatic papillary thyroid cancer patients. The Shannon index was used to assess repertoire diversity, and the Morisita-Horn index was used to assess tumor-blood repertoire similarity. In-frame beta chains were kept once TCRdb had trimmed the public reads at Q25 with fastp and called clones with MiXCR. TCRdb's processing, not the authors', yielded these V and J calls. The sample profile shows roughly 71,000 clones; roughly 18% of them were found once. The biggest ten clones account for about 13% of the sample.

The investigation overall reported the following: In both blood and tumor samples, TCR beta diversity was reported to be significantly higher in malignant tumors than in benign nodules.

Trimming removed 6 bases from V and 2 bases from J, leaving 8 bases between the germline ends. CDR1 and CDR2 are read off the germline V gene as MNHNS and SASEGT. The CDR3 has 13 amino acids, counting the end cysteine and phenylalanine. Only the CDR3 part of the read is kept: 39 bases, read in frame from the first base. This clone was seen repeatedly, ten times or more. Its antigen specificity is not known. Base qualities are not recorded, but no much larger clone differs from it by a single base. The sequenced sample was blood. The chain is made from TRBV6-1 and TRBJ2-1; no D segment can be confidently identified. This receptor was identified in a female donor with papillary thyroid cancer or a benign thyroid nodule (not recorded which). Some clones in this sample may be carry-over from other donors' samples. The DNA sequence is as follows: TGTGCCAGCAGATCCGGGCCCTACAATGAGCAGTTCTTC. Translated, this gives CASRSGPYNEQFF.